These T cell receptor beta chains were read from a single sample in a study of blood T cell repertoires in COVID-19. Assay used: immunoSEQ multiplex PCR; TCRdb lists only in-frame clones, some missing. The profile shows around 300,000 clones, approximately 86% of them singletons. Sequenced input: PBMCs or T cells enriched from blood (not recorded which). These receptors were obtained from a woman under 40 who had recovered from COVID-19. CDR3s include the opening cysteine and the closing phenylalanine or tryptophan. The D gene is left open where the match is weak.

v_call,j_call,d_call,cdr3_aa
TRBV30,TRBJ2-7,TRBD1,CAWSVMGTGNEQYF
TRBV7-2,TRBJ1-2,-,CASSLGEGNGYTF
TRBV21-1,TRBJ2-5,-,CASSDYSRTGERYF
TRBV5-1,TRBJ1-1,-,CASSLEVSRTEAFF
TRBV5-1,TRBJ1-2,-,CASSLEYRDGYTF
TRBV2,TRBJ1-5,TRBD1,CASNDRAHQPQHF
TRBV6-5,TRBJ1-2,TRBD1,CASSYSEGANYGYTF
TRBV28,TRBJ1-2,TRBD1,CASSALTGTGDARYGYTF
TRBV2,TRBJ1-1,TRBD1,CASSEALGQGREAFF
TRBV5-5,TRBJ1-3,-,CASSVQGSFSGNTIYF
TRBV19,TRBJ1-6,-,CASSPSHNSPLHF
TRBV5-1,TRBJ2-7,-,CASSLETGRYEQYF
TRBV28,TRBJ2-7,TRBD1,CASSLTGDVCEQYF
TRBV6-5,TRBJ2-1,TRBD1,CASRIGTGANEQFF
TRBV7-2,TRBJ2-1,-,CASSSQGLYNEQFF
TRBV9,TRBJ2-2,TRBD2,CASKAGGWPGELFF
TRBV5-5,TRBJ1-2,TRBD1,CASSGGQGAGYTF
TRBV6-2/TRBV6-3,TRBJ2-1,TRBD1,CASSSPGQGAHEQFF
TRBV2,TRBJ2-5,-,CASRGVQETQYF
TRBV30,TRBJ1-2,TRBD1,CAWEPGQGYGYTF
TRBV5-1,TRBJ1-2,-,CASSQLGGNYGYTF
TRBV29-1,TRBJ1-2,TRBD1,CSVGTGGLYGYTF
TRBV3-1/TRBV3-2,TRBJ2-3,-,CASSQDPARTRLISTDTQYF
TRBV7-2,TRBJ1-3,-,CASSLAIAGGNTIYF
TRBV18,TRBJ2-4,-,CASSPPLGRTLPGKNIQYF
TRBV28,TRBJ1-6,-,CASSSPGSLHF